This T cell receptor beta chain derives from a study of blood T cell repertoires in COVID-19. Study context: T cells, B-cell-depleted T cells, or PBMCs supplied cDNA or gDNA.

This clone was recorded a few times. In the original workflow: Amplifying reference gene primers gave estimates of nucleated cell counts. Only in-frame clones appear in the TCRdb table, and some are missing; sequencing was by immunoSEQ multiplex PCR. From that table come the V and J calls and clone size; the DNA was used to work out D and trimming. The data show roughly 20,000 clones, about 88% seen once. Germline V gives CDR1 LGHDT, CDR2 YNNKEL (reference sequence). The germline V and J ends were trimmed by 2 bases and 4 bases, with 23 bases remaining between them. The CDR3 extends over 18 amino acids.

The TCR originated in a human donor in a cohort sampled during active COVID-19. The rearrangement links TRBV3-1 (or the pseudogene TRBV3-2) to TRBJ2-5, with D possibly matching TRBD2 (7 bases). The sample was peripheral blood. The CDR3 coding sequence is TGTGCCAGCAGCCAAAGGGGGGGGGAGATTGCGGTGCGAGAGACCCAGTACTTC. Protein sequence: CASSQRGGEIAVRETQYF.